The clone carrying this TCR beta chain appeared a few times. Antigen: not known. The sample comes from a study of identical twins. In every case, the donor was a healthy Caucasian. Study conclusions and caveats: Weaker excess twin sharing was seen among beta out-of-frame sequences.

Template switching created a universal primer site, and the cDNA included unique molecular identifiers. TCRdb independently ran MiXCR on the 5' RACE reads; one entry per CDR3 protein. The sample lists hundreds of thousands of distinct CDR3 sequences, roughly 8.6% occurring once. The CDR3 loop spans 15 amino acids. Germline CDR1 reads SGHRS; CDR2 reads YFSETQ. V shed 0 bases and J shed 5 bases, with 12 bases lying between them. The same sample was also studied in work on yellow fever vaccine responses in identical twins. According to that study: A vaccine T cell response that seemed partly convergent and partly personalized was reported in twins.

Sample: CD8+ T cells sorted from blood. The sequence derives from a woman under 30 in good health. The V gene is TRBV5-1, the J gene TRBJ1-5; D possibly corresponds to TRBD1 (5 bases). CDR3 in DNA: TGCGCCAGCAGCTTGGGCCCCGCGGGGGATCAGCCCCAGCATTTT. This codes for CASSLGPAGDQPQHF. The full variable domain, in which reference TRBV5-1 and TRBJ1-5 provide the parts outside the CDR3, is KAGVTQTPRYLIKTRGQQVTLSCSPISGHRSVSWYQQTPGQGLQFLFEYFSETQRNKGNFPGRFSGRQFSNSRSEMNVSTLELGDSALYLCASSLGPAGDQPQHFGDGTRLSIL.